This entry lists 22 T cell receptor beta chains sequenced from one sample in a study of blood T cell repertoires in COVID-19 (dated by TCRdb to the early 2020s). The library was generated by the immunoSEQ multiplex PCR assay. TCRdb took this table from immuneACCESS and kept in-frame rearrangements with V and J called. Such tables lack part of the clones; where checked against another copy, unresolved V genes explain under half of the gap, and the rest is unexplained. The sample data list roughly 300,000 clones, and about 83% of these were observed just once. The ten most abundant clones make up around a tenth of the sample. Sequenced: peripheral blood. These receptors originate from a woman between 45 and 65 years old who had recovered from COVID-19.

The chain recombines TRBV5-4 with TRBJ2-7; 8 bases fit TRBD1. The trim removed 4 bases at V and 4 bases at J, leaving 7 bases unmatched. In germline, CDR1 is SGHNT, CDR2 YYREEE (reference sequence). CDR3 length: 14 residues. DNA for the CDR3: TGTGCCAGCAGCCGGGCGACAGGGGAGTACGAGCAGTACTTC. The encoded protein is CASSRATGEYEQYF.

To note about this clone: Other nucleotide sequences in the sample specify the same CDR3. For the CDR3, the DNA is TGTGCCAGCAGCCTACAGGGTTACGAGCAGTACTTC. It codes for CASSLQGYEQYF. This chain links TRBV7-2 with TRBJ2-7; tentative D call: TRBD1 (6 bases). This CDR3 comprises 12 residues. Germline CDR1 reads SGHTA; CDR2 reads FQGNSA. Trimming cost V 5 bases and J 4 bases, with 9 bases left between them.

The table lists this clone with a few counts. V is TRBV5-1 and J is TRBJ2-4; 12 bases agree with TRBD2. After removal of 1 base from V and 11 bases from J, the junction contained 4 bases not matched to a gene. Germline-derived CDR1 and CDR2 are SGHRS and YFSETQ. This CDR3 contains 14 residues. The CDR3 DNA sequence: TGCGCCAGCAGCTTGACTAGCGGGGGGAGCTTTCAGTACTTC. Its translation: CASSLTSGGSFQYF.

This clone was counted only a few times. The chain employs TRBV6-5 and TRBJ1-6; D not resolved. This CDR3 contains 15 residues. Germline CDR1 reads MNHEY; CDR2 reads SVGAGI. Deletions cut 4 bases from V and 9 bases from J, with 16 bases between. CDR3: CASSWAVEGVSPLHF. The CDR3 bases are TGTGCCAGCAGTTGGGCGGTGGAGGGCGTTTCACCCCTCCACTTT.

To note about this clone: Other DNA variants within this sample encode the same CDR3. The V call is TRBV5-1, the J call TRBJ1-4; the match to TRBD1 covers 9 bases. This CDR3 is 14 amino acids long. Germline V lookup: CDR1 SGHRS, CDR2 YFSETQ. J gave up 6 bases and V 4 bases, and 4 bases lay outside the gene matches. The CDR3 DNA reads TGCGCCAGCAGCCTCCGGACAGGGGATGAAAAACTGTTTTTT. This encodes CASSLRTGDEKLFF.

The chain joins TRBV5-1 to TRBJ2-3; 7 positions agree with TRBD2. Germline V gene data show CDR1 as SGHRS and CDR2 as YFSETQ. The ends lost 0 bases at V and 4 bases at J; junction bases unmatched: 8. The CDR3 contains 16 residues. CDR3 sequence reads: CASSLGSGIYADTQYF. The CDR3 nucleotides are TGCGCCAGCAGCTTGGGAAGCGGGATTTACGCAGATACGCAGTATTTT.

This CDR3 is CASSYSSGTSGRIRYEQYF. The DNA for the CDR3 is TGTGCCAGCAGTTACTCGTCCGGGACTAGCGGGAGGATTAGATACGAGCAGTACTTC. This chain uses TRBV6-2 or TRBV6-3 with TRBJ2-7, with TRBD2 identical over 15 bases. Germline CDR1 and CDR2: MNHEY and SVGEGT. With V trimmed by 0 bases and J by 4 bases, 10 bases remained unmatched. The CDR3 sequence is 19 residues long.

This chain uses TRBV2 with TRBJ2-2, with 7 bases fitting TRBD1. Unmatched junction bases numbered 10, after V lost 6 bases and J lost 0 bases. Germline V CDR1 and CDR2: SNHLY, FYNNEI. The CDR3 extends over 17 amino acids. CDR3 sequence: CASSAPVQGSNTGELFF. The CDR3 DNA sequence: TGTGCCAGCAGCGCCCCGGTACAGGGGTCGAACACCGGGGAGCTGTTTTTT. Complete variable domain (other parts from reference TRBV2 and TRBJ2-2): EPEVTQTPSHQVTQMGQEVILRCVPISNHLYFYWYRQILGQKVEFLVSFYNNEISEKSEIFDDQFSVERPDGSNFTLKIRSTKLEDSAMYFCASSAPVQGSNTGELFFGEGSRLTVL.

This CDR3 reads CASRGWGLKSPNTEAFF. In DNA, the CDR3 is TGTGCCAGCAGAGGATGGGGGCTAAAGTCCCCTAACACTGAAGCTTTCTTT. The chain is built from TRBV2 and TRBJ1-1; D may be TRBD1 (6 bases). The CDR3 consists of 17 residues. From germline, CDR1 is SNHLY and CDR2 FYNNEI. The ends were cut back, 6 bases at V and 2 bases at J, with 22 bases in the middle.

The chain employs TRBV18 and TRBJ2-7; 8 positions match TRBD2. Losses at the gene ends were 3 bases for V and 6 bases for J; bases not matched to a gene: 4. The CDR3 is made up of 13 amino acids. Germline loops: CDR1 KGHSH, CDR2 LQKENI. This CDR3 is CASSPPGRGEQYF. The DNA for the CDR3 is TGTGCCAGCTCACCCCCCGGGAGGGGCGAGCAGTACTTC.

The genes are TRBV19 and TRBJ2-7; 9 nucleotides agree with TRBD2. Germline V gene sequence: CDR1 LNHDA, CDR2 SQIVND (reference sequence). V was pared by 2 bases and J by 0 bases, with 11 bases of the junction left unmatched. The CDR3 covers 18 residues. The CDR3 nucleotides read TGTGCCAGTAGTATAAGAGGTCGACTAGCGGATGTCTCCTACGAGCAGTACTTC. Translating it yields CASSIRGRLADVSYEQYF.

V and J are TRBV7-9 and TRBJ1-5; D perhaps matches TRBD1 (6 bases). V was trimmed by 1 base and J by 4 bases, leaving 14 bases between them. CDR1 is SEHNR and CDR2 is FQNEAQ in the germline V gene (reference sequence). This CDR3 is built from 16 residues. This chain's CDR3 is CASSLVRGAINQPQHF. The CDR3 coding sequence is TGTGCCAGCAGCTTAGTACGGGGGGCGATAAATCAGCCCCAGCATTTT.

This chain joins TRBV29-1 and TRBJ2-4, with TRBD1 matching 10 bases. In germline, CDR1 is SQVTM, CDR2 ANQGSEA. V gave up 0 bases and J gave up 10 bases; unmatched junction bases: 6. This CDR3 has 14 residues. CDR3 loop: CSVEDAGTGAIQYF. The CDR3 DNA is TGCAGCGTTGAAGACGCCGGGACAGGGGCTATTCAGTACTTC.

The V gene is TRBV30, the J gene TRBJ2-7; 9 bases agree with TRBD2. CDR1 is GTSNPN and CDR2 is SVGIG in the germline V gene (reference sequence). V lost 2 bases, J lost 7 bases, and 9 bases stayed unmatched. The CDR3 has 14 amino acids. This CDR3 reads CAWSLIAGVSEQYF. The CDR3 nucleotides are TGTGCCTGGAGTCTGATAGCGGGAGTAAGTGAGCAGTACTTC.

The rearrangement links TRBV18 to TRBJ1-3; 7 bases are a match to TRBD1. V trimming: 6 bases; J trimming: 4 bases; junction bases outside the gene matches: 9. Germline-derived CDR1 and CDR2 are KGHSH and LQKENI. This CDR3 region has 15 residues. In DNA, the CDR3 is TGTGCCAGCTCCGCGGACAGGCGATCGGGAAACACCATATATTTT. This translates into CASSADRRSGNTIYF.

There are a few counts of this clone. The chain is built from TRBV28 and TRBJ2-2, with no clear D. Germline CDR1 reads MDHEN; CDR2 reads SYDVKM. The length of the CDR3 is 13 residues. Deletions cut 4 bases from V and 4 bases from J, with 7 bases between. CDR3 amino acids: CASSYLSTGELFF. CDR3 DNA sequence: TGTGCCAGCAGTTACCTAAGCACCGGGGAGCTGTTTTTT.

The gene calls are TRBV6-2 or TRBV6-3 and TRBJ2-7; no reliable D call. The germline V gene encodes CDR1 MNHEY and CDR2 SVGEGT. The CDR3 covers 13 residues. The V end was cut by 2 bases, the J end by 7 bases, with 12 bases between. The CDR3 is CASSYPSHLEQYF. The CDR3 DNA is TGTGCCAGCAGTTACCCGAGCCATCTTGAGCAGTACTTC.

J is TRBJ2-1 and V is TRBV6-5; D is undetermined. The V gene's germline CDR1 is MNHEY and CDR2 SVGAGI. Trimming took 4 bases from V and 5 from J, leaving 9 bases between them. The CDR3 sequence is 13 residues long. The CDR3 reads CASSSPSHNEQFF. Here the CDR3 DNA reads TGTGCCAGCAGTTCCCCCAGTCACAATGAGCAGTTCTTC.

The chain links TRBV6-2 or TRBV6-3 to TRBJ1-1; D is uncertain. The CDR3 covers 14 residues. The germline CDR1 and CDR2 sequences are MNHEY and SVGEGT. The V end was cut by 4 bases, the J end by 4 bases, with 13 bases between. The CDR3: CASSFLEFLTEAFF. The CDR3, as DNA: TGTGCCAGCAGTTTTCTGGAGTTTCTCACTGAAGCTTTCTTT.

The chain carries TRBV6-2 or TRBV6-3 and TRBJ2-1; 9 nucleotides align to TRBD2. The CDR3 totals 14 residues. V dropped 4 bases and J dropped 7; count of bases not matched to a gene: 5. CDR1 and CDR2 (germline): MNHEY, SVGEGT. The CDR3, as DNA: TGTGCCAGCAGTTCAGCGGGGGGCCATAATGAGCAGTTCTTC. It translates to CASSSAGGHNEQFF.

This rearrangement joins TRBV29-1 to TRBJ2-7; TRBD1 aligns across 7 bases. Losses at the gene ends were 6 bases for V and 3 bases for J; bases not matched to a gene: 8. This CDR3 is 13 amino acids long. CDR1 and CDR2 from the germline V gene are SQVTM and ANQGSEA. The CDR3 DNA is TGCAGCGTGGGGACGGGACAGATCTACGAGCAGTACTTC. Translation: CSVGTGQIYEQYF.

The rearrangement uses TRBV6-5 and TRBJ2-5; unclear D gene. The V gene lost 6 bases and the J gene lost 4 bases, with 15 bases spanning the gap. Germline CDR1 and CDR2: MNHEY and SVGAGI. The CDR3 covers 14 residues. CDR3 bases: TGTGCCAGCAGGCCTACACGGGTACGAGAGACCCAGTACTTC. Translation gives CASRPTRVRETQYF.